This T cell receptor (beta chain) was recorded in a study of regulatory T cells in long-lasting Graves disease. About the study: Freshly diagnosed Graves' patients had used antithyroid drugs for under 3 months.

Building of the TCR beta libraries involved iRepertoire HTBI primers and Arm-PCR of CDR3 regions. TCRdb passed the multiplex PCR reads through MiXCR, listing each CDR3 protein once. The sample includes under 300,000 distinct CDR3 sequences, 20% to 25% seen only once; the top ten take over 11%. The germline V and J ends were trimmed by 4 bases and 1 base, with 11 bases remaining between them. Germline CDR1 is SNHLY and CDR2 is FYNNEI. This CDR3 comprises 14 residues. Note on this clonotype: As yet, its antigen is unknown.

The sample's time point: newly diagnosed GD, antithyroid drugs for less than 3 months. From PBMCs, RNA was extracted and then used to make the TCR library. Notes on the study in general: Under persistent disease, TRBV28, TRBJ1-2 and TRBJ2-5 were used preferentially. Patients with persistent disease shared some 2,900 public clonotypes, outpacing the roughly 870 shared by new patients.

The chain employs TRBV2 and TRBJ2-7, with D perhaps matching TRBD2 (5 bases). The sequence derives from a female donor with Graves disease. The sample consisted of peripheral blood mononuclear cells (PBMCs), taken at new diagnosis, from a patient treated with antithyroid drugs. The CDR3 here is CASSVLSGSYEQYF. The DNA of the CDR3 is TGTGCCAGCAGTGTTCTGAGCGGTTCCTACGAGCAGTACTTC.